This T cell receptor (beta chain) comes out of a study of blood T cells in healthy people across ages. Overall study results and limits: It was not known whether donors were CMV positive (a possible confounder of expanded clonotype changes).

With a J-beta primer mix and a sample-barcoded 5' primer, a second PCR ran about 7 to 11 cycles. From the 5' RACE reads, TCRdb called clonotypes with MiXCR, one entry per CDR3 protein. This sample has roughly 680,000 distinct CDR3 sequences; over 40% occur once, and the top ten carry approximately 13%. This clonotype was seen repeatedly, ten times or more. The antigen remains undetermined. The people who gave samples were healthy Caucasians from Russia, aged roughly 6 to 100. Every donor contributed roughly 10 milliliters of peripheral blood by blood draw. The germline V gene encodes CDR1 SQVTM and CDR2 ANQGSEA. The CDR3 consists of 12 residues.

This receptor was obtained from a woman older than 75 in good health. The rearrangement joins TRBV29-1 to TRBJ2-1, with 14 positions matching TRBD2. The sample comprised blood. CDR3 DNA: TGCACGGGACTAGCGGGAGACAATGAGCAGTTCTTC. Translation: CTGLAGDNEQFF.